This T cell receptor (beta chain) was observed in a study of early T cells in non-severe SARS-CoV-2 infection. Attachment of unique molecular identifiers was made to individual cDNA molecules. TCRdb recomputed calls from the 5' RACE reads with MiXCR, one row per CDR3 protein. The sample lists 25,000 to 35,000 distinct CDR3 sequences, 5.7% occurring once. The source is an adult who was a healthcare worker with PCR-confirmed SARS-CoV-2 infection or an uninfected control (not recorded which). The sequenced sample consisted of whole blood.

The DNA for the CDR3 is TGCGCCAGCAGCCTAAAGTCCGGGAACACCGGGGAGCTGTTTTTT. Its translation: CASSLKSGNTGELFF. The chain has TRBV4-3 and TRBJ2-2; D ambiguous. The CDR3 is 15 amino acids. Germline assignment: CDR1 LGHNA and CDR2 YSLEER. V was cut by 4 bases and J by 1 base, with 10 bases left in between.